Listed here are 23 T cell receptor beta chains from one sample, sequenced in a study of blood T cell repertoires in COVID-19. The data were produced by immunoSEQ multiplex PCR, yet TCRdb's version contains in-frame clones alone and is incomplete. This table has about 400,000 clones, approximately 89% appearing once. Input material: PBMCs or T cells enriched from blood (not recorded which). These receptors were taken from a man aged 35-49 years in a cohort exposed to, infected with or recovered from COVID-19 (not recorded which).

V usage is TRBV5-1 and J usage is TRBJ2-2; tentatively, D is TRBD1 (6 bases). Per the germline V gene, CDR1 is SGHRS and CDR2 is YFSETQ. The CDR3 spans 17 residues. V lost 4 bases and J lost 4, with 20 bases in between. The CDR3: CASSPTRTAIGTGELFF. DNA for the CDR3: TGCGCCAGCAGCCCAACCAGGACAGCGATAGGCACCGGGGAGCTGTTTTTT.

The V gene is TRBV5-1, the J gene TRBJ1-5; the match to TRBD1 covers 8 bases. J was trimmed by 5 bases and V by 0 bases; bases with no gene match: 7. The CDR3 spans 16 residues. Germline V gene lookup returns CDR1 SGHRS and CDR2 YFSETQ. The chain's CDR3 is CASSLGPGGVHQPQHF. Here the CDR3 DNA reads TGCGCCAGCAGCTTGGGTCCAGGGGGCGTTCATCAGCCCCAGCATTTT.

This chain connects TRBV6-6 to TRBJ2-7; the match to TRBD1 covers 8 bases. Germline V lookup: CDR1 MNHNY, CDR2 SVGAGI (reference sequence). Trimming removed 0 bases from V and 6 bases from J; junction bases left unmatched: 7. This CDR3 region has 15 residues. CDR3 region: CASSYSTAGGGEQYF. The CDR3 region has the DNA TGTGCCAGCAGTTACTCGACGGCAGGGGGCGGCGAGCAGTACTTC.

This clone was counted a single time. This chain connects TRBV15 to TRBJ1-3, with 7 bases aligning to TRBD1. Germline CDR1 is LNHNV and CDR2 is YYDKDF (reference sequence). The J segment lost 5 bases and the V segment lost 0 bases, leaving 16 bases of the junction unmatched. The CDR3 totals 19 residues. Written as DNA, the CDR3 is TGTGCCACCAGCAGAGAGAGAGGAACTAGGGGGCTGGCGAGAAACACCATATATTTT. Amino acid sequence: CATSRERGTRGLARNTIYF.

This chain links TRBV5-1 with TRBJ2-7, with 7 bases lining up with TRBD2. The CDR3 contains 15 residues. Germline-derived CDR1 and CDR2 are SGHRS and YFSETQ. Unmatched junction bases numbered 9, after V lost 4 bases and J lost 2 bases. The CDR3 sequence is CASSMGGTTAYEQYF. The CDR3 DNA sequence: TGCGCCAGCAGCATGGGCGGGACTACCGCCTACGAGCAGTACTTC.

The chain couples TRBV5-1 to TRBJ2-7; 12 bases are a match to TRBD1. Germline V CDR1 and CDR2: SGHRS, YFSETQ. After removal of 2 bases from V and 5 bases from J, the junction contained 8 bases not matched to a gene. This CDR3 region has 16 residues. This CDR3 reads CASSLSPGTGGDEQYF. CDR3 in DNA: TGCGCCAGCAGCTTAAGTCCCGGGACAGGGGGCGACGAGCAGTACTTC.

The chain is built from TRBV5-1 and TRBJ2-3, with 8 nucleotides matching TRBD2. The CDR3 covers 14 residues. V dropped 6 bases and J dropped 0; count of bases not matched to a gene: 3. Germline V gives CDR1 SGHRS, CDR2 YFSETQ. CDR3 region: CASKTSASTDTQYF. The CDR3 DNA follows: TGCGCCAGCAAGACTAGCGCTAGCACAGATACGCAGTATTTT.

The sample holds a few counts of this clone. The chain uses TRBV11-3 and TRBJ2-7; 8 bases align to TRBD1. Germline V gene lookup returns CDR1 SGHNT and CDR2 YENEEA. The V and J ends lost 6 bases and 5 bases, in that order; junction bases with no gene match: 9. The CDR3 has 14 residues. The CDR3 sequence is CASRPRTGYNEQYF. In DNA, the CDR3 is TGTGCCAGCAGGCCTCGGACAGGGTATAACGAGCAGTACTTC.

CDR3 protein: CASSSTGIREQFF. CDR3 sequence (DNA): TGTGCCAGCAGTTCGACAGGGATTAGGGAGCAGTTCTTC. The V and J genes are TRBV27 and TRBJ2-1; 7 bases match TRBD1. In germline, CDR1 is MNHEY, CDR2 SMNVEV (reference sequence). Trimming cost V 4 bases and J 10 bases; bases outside gene matches: 7. The CDR3 has 13 amino acids.

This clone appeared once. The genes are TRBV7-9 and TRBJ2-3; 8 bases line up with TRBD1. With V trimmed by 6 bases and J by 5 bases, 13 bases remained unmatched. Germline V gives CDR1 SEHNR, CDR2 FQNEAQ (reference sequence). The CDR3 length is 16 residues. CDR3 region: CASRPGQGRNLDTQYF. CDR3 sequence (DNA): TGTGCCAGCAGACCAGGACAGGGTAGGAACTTAGATACGCAGTATTTT.

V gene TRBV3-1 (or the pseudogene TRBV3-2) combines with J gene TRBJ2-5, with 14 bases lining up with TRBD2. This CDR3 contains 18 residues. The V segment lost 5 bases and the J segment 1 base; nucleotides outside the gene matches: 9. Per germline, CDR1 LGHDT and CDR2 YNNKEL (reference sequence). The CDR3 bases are TGTGCCAGCAGCGCCCGACTAGCGGGAGGGCCTTCCCAAGAGACCCAGTACTTC. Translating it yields CASSARLAGGPSQETQYF.

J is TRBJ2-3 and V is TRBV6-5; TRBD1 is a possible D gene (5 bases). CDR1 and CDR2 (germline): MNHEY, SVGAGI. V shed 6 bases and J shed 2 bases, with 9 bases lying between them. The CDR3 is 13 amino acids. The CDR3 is CASRETATDTQYF. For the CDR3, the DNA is TGTGCCAGCAGGGAGACAGCCACAGATACGCAGTATTTT.

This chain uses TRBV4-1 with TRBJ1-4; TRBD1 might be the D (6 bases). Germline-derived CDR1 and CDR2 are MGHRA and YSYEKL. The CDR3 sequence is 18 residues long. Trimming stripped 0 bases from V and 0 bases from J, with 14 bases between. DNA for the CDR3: TGCGCCAGCAGCCAAGATATAACAGGGAGCGCAACTAATGAAAAACTGTTTTTT. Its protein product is CASSQDITGSATNEKLFF.

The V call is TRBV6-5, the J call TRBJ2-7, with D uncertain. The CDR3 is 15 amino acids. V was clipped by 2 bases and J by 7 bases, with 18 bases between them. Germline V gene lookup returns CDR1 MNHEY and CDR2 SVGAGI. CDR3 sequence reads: CASSYTPEAAGEQYF. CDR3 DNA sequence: TGTGCCAGCAGTTACACCCCCGAGGCAGCCGGGGAGCAGTACTTC.

The CDR3 reads CASSLAGNNSPLHF. The CDR3 DNA sequence: TGCGCCAGCAGCTTGGCAGGGAATAATTCACCCCTCCACTTT. This chain links TRBV5-1 with TRBJ1-6; possible D gene TRBD1, 5 bases. Germline values: CDR1 SGHRS, CDR2 YFSETQ. V was clipped by 0 bases and J by 5 bases, with 6 bases between them. There are 14 residues in the CDR3.

The CDR3 here is CASSPESRAGGSYEQYF. Written as DNA, the CDR3 is TGTGCCAGCAGTCCCGAGTCTCGGGCGGGAGGCTCCTACGAGCAGTACTTC. The chain is built from TRBV6-6 and TRBJ2-7; 8 bases are shared with TRBD2. CDR1 MNHNY and CDR2 SVGAGI come from the germline V gene (reference sequence). Trimming at V came to 5 bases and at J to 0 bases, leaving 12 bases not matched to a gene. The CDR3 is 17 residues long.

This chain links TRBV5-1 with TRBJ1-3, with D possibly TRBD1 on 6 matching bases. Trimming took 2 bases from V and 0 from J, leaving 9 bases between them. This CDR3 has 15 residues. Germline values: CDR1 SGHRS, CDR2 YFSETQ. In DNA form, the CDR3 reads TGCGCCAGCAGCTTTTCAGGGGCCTCTGGAAACACCATATATTTT. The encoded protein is CASSFSGASGNTIYF.

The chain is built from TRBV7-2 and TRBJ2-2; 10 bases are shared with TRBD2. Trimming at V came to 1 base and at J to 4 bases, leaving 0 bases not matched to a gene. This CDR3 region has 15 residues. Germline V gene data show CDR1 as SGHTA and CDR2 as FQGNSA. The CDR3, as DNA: TGTGCCAGCAGCTTAGGACTAGCGGGCACCGGGGAGCTGTTTTTT. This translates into CASSLGLAGTGELFF.

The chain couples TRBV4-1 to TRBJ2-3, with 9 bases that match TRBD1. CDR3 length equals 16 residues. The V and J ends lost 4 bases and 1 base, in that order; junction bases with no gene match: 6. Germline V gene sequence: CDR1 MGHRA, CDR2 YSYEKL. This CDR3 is CASSRGQGLGTDTQYF. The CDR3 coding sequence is TGCGCCAGCAGCCGAGGACAGGGGCTCGGCACAGATACGCAGTATTTT.

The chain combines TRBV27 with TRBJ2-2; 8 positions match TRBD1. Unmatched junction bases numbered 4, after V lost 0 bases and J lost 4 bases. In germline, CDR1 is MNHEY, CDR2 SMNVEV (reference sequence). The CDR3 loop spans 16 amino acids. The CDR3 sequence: CASSLSGTGLTGELFF. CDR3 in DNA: TGTGCCAGCAGTTTATCCGGGACAGGTCTCACCGGGGAGCTGTTTTTT.

Here the CDR3 DNA reads TGTGCCAGTAGGATCGCAGGCTCTGGAAACACCATATATTTT. This sequence encodes CASRIAGSGNTIYF. The V and J genes are TRBV19 and TRBJ1-3; D is ambiguous. This CDR3 has 14 amino acids. The ends were cut back, 6 bases at V and 0 bases at J, with 9 bases in the middle. Germline-derived CDR1 and CDR2 are LNHDA and SQIVND (reference sequence).

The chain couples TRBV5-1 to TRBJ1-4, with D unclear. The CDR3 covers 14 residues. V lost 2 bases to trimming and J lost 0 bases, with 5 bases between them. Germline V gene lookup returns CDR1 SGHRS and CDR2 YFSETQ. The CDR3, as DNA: TGCGCCAGCAGCTTCACAGCAACTAATGAAAAACTGTTTTTT. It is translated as CASSFTATNEKLFF.

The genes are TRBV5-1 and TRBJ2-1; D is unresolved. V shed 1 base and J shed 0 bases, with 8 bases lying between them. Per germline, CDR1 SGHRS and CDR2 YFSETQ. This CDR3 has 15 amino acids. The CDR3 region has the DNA TGCGCCAGCAGCTTGTTGCGTAGCTCCTACAATGAGCAGTTCTTC. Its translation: CASSLLRSSYNEQFF.